The present T cell receptor (beta chain) was sequenced within a study of blood T cell repertoires in COVID-19. Study-wide background: The United States, Italy and Spain were the sources of the acute and convalescent COVID-19 samples. Sources were T cells, B-cell-depleted T cells, or PBMCs; the material itself was cDNA or gDNA.

In the authors' methods: From reference gene primer amplification, estimates of nucleated cell counts were derived. Clones were sequenced by immunoSEQ multiplex PCR, and TCRdb holds only the in-frame ones, with some missing. From that table come the V and J calls and clone size; the DNA was used to work out D and trimming. Of about 74,000 clones in the sample, around nine tenths were seen once. The clonotype originates from a human donor in a cohort sampled during active COVID-19. The sequenced sample was peripheral blood.

CDR3 loop: CASTGPSYNSPLHF. DNA of the CDR3: TGTGCCAGCACAGGTCCGTCCTATAATTCACCCCTCCACTTT. The rearrangement uses TRBV6-5 and TRBJ1-6; D uncertain. The ends were cut back, 7 bases at V and 1 base at J, with 8 bases in the middle. The CDR3 sequence is 14 residues long. Germline V gives CDR1 MNHEY, CDR2 SVGAGI.